This T cell receptor beta chain is from a study of identifying expanded T cells in peripheral blood. For this clone: Its target is not known.

Profiled with immunoSEQ multiplex PCR; TCRdb holds only in-frame clones, not every one. This sample has 75,000 to 90,000 clones, with about 90% found just once. Broader study findings: Roughly 1.1 clones differed between technical replicates, versus approximately 17 and 20 over time.

Germline V CDR1 and CDR2: SEHNR, FQNEAQ (reference sequence). This CDR3 is built from 17 residues. V shed 2 bases and J 5 bases; nucleotides not matched to a gene: 11. The source material was blood. This TCR derives from a person aged 18 to 70 in good health. The rearrangement links TRBV7-9 to TRBJ2-3, with TRBD1 identical over 9 bases. The CDR3 sequence: CASSLSGTGILRDTQYF. The CDR3 DNA is TGTGCCAGCAGCTTATCCGGGACAGGGATTCTTAGAGATACGCAGTATTTT. The full variable domain, completed using reference TRBV7-9 and TRBJ2-3, is DTGVSQNPRHKITKRGQNVTFRCDPISEHNRLYWYRQTLGQGPEFLTYFQNEAQLEKSRLLSDRFSAERPKGSFSTLEIQRTEQGDSAMYLCASSLSGTGILRDTQYFGPGTRLTVL.